The 5 T cell receptor beta chains presented below share a single source sample, sequenced in a study of cytomegalovirus exposure and HLA in healthy donors. 13 Jbeta primers and 60 Vbeta primers were used for the PCR. Sequencing was performed with immunoSEQ multiplex PCR; in TCRdb, only in-frame clones are kept and a portion is missing. The table shows roughly 110,000 clones, with around three quarters occurring only once. The source material was PBMCs. The receptors were gathered from a man aged 25 to 40 in good health and CMV-seropositive.

This clone was seen only once. The rearrangement joins TRBV19 to TRBJ1-2; TRBD1 is a possible D gene (5 bases). This CDR3 spans 14 amino acids. Germline CDR1 is LNHDA and CDR2 is SQIVND (reference sequence). Deletions cut 5 bases from V and 8 bases from J, with 18 bases between. This CDR3 reads CASSWEGFRGGYTF. DNA for the CDR3: TGTGCCAGTAGTTGGGAGGGGTTTCGGGGCGGCTACACCTTC.

This chain uses TRBV6-6 with TRBJ2-5; tentatively, D is TRBD1 (7 bases). Germline V gene sequence: CDR1 MNHNY, CDR2 SVGAGI (reference sequence). V shed 0 bases and J shed 5 bases, with 13 bases lying between them. This CDR3 contains 15 residues. The CDR3 protein is CASSYSGGGVETQYF. CDR3 nucleotides: TGTGCCAGCAGTTACTCAGGAGGGGGCGTCGAGACCCAGTACTTC.

CDR3 in DNA: TGTGCCAGCAGTGGCAGTTGGGACAGTCAATCCTCCTACGAGCAGTACTTC. Protein product: CASSGSWDSQSSYEQYF. The chain carries TRBV6-1 and TRBJ2-7, with 7 bases that match TRBD1. CDR3 length: 17 residues. Germline V lookup: CDR1 MNHNS, CDR2 SASEGT. Trimming took 4 bases from V and 0 from J; bases not matched to a gene: 12.

In this sample, this clone turned up a few times. The chain joins TRBV19 to TRBJ2-1, with D perhaps matching TRBD1 (5 bases). The CDR3 consists of 12 residues. Germline V gene lookup returns CDR1 LNHDA and CDR2 SQIVND (reference sequence). V lost 5 bases and J lost 9, with 11 bases in between. The CDR3: CASSQGPSEQFF. The CDR3 DNA reads as TGTGCCAGTAGTCAGGGTCCCTCTGAGCAGTTCTTC.

This clone was seen a handful of times. The rearrangement links TRBV6-5 to TRBJ1-1, with D maybe TRBD1 (5 bases). From germline, CDR1 is MNHEY and CDR2 SVGAGI. The ends were cut back, 6 bases at V and 3 bases at J, with 11 bases in the middle. This CDR3 comprises 13 residues. DNA of the CDR3: TGTGCCAGCAGGCAGGGCCCGCACACTGAAGCTTTCTTT. Amino acid sequence: CASRQGPHTEAFF.